Below are 14 T cell receptor beta chains sequenced from a single sample in a study of graft-versus-host responses after intestinal transplantation. Here immunoSEQ multiplex PCR was the method, and the copy in TCRdb shows in-frame clones only, minus some. The repertoire includes about 19,000 clones, roughly 86% of them detected once, and roughly 9.4% sits in the top ten. The source was PBMCs, collected around 230 days after intestinal transplant. Every receptor here comes from a human patient who received an intestinal transplant, so some T cells may come from the graft donor.

The chain employs TRBV4-2 and TRBJ1-1, with TRBD1 matching over 10 bases. Germline trimming cut 5 bases from V and 6 bases from J; bases unmatched to any gene: 3. This CDR3 has 13 amino acids. Germline CDR1 LGHNA, CDR2 YNFKEQ. CDR3 in DNA: TGTGCCAGCAGCAGACAGGGGGCATCTGAAGCTTTCTTT. Translating it yields CASSRQGASEAFF.

The J gene is TRBJ2-7, the V gene TRBV10-2; D gene uncertain. CDR1 is WSHSY and CDR2 is SAAADI in the germline V gene. V was trimmed by 0 bases and J by 4 bases, leaving 7 bases between them. The CDR3 sequence is 13 residues long. CDR3 sequence (DNA): TGCGCCAGCAGTGAGTCGTACAGTTACGAGCAGTACTTC. As protein: CASSESYSYEQYF.

This sequence joins TRBV29-1 and TRBJ1-2; D might be TRBD1 (5 bases). The germline V gene has CDR1 SQVTM and CDR2 ANQGSEA. This CDR3 has 12 residues. The V gene lost 6 bases and the J gene lost 1 base, with 9 bases spanning the gap. The CDR3 coding sequence is TGCAGCGTGGCCGACAGTAACTATGGCTACACCTTC. This gives the protein CSVADSNYGYTF.

The chain carries TRBV28 and TRBJ2-3; D remains ambiguous. The V end was cut by 6 bases, the J end by 6 bases, with 7 bases between. CDR3 size: 11 residues. Germline CDR1 MDHEN, CDR2 SYDVKM. CDR3 loop: CASRERDTQYF. The CDR3 region has the DNA TGTGCCAGCAGGGAACGGGATACGCAGTATTTT.

The rearrangement links TRBV27 to TRBJ2-3; 7 nucleotides agree with TRBD1. The CDR3 spans 17 residues. V was pared by 4 bases and J by 0 bases, with 10 bases of the junction left unmatched. Germline V gene sequence: CDR1 MNHEY, CDR2 SMNVEV (reference sequence). This CDR3 is CASSSRQGPTSTDTQYF. CDR3 sequence (DNA): TGTGCCAGCAGTTCGCGACAGGGACCAACTAGCACAGATACGCAGTATTTT.

The V gene is TRBV29-1, the J gene TRBJ2-3; D uncertain. Germline V gives CDR1 SQVTM, CDR2 ANQGSEA. This CDR3 comprises 15 residues. V dropped 4 bases and J dropped 2 bases, with 16 bases sitting between them. CDR3 loop: CSVGGVAEITDTQYF. In DNA, the CDR3 is TGCAGCGTTGGCGGTGTGGCAGAGATCACAGATACGCAGTATTTT.

This clone was seen a handful of times. V usage is TRBV6-6 and J usage is TRBJ1-4; weak D call: TRBD1 (5 bases). The V end was cut by 2 bases, the J end by 4 bases, with 14 bases between. This CDR3 is 16 amino acids long. Germline V gene lookup returns CDR1 MNHNY and CDR2 SVGAGI (reference sequence). CDR3 sequence reads: CASSYPQTDSNEKLFF. The CDR3 coding sequence is TGTGCCAGCAGTTACCCGCAGACAGACAGTAATGAAAAACTGTTTTTT.

The chain employs TRBV7-2 and TRBJ2-2; D ambiguous. V dropped 3 bases and J dropped 1 base, with 12 bases sitting between them. From germline, CDR1 is SGHTA and CDR2 FQGNSA. CDR3 size: 16 residues. This CDR3 is CASSLGFTWNTGELFF. Written as DNA, the CDR3 is TGTGCCAGCAGCTTGGGTTTCACCTGGAACACCGGGGAGCTGTTTTTT.

This rearrangement joins TRBV7-8 to TRBJ2-1; D not resolved. The germline gives CDR1 SGHVS, CDR2 FQNEAQ. V lost 4 bases and J lost 9, with 7 bases in between. The CDR3 consists of 11 residues. The CDR3 reads CASSSAPEQFF. In nucleotides, the CDR3 is TGTGCCAGCAGCTCCGCCCCTGAGCAGTTCTTC.

Details on this clone: Compared with germline, one end of the junction differs, possibly owing to a read error. V gene TRBV5-5 combines with J gene TRBJ2-7; TRBD1 agrees at 8 bases. The CDR3 has 16 amino acids. Germline assignment: CDR1 SGHKS and CDR2 YYEKEE (reference sequence). The CDR3 spells CAGSSYGTGYSYEQYF. CDR3 sequence (DNA): TGTGCCGGCAGCTCCTACGGGACAGGATATTCCTACGAGCAGTACTTC. The variable domain in full, completed from reference TRBV5-5 and TRBJ2-7, reads DAGVTQSPTHLIKTRGQQVTLRCSPISGHKSVSWYQQVLGQGPQFIFQYYEKEERGRGNFPDRFSARQFPNYSSELNVNALLLGDSALYLCAGSSYGTGYSYEQYFGPGTRLTVT.

The J gene is TRBJ2-1, the V gene TRBV7-9; 13 bases agree with TRBD2. The CDR3 spans 19 residues. The V segment lost 3 bases and the J segment 5 bases; nucleotides outside the gene matches: 13. Germline V gives CDR1 SEHNR, CDR2 FQNEAQ (reference sequence). In DNA, the CDR3 is TGTGCCAGCAGCTTTCGACTAGCGGGGGGCCGAGGGGACGACAATGAGCAGTTCTTC. Amino acid sequence: CASSFRLAGGRGDDNEQFF.

The chain uses TRBV27 and TRBJ1-1; tentatively, D is TRBD1 (6 bases). This CDR3 is 14 amino acids long. Deletions cut 6 bases from V and 3 bases from J, with 14 bases between. Germline loops: CDR1 MNHEY, CDR2 SMNVEV (reference sequence). Here the CDR3 reads CASSPRGRDTEAFF. The CDR3 nucleotides are TGTGCCAGCAGCCCGAGGGGGAGGGACACTGAAGCTTTCTTT.

The chain is built from TRBV19 and TRBJ1-6; TRBD1 matches at 7 bases. V lost 5 bases and J lost 9; bases outside the gene matches: 7. Germline CDR1 and CDR2: LNHDA and SQIVND (reference sequence). The CDR3 contains 14 residues. CDR3 nucleotide sequence: TGTGCCAGTAGTCCCTCCGACAGGGCTTCACCCCTCCACTTT. Its translation is CASSPSDRASPLHF.

The chain uses TRBV6-6 and TRBJ2-7, with TRBD1 identical over 9 bases. This CDR3 has 15 amino acids. Unmatched junction bases numbered 6, after V lost 2 bases and J lost 4 bases. Germline V gene lookup returns CDR1 MNHNY and CDR2 SVGAGI (reference sequence). Here the CDR3 DNA reads TGTGCCAGCAGTTACAGGTCGACAGGGGGATACGAGCAGTACTTC. This encodes CASSYRSTGGYEQYF.